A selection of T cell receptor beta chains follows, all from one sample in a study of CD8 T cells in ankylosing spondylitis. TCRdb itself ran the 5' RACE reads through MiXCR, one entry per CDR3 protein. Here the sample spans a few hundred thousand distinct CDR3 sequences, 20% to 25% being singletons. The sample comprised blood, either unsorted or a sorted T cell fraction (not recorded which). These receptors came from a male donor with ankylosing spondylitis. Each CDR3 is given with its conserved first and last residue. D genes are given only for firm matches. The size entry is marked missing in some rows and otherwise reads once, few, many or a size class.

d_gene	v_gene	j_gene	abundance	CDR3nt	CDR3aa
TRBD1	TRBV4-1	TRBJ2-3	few	TGCGCCAGCAGCCAAGAGAACAGGGGGTCGCCAGATACGCAGTATTTT	CASSQENRGSPDTQYF
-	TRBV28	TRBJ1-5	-	TGTGCCAGCAGTGGGGGGACAACTCCGCGCAATCAGCCCCAGCATTTT	CASSGGTTPRNQPQHF
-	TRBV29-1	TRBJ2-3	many	TGCAGCGTTGAAATAGGCGGCACAGATACGCAGTATTTT	CSVEIGGTDTQYF
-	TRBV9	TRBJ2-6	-	TGTGCCAGCAGCGTAGTTACGGGAGGGGCCAACGTCCTGACTTTC	CASSVVTGGANVLTF
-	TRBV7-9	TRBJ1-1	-	TGTGCCAGCAGCCCCCGACAGGCCGGAAACACTGAAGCTTTCTTT	CASSPRQAGNTEAFF
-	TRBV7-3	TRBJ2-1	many	TGTGCCAGCAGCCCTACCAGGACCTCCTACAATGAGCAGTTCTTC	CASSPTRTSYNEQFF
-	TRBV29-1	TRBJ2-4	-	TGCAGCGTTGAATCTGGGGCCAAAAACATTCAGTACTTC	CSVESGAKNIQYF
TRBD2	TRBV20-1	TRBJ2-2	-	TGCAGTGCTAGTCCAGCGGGAGGGCGAACCGGGGAGCTGTTTTTT	CSASPAGGRTGELFF
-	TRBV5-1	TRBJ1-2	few	TGCGCCAGCAGCCCTACTCCTGGAAACTATGGCTACACCTTC	CASSPTPGNYGYTF
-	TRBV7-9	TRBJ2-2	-	TGTGCCAGCAGCCCCCGTAGCGGAACGAACACCGGGGAGCTGTTTTTT	CASSPRSGTNTGELFF
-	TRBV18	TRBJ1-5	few	TGTGCCAGCTCACTTACGGCGGTCGCGCCCCAGCATTTT	CASSLTAVAPQHF
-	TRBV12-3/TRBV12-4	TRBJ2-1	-	TGTGCCAGCAGGAAGGGACCTGGCTCCTACAATGAGCAGTTCTTC	CASRKGPGSYNEQFF
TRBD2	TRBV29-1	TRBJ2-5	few	TGCAGCGTTAGACTAGCGGGAGAACGGGAGACCCAGTACTTC	CSVRLAGERETQYF
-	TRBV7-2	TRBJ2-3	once	TGTGCCAGCAGCTCCGAGGGGCAGGGGATAGATACGCAGTATTTT	CASSSEGQGIDTQYF
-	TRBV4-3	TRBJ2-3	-	TGCGCCAGCAGCCTCGGGGGAGTCTTTACGCAGTATTTT	CASSLGGVFTQYF
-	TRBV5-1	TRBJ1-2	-	TGCGCCAGCAGCTGGGCACCGGGAACTCCGCCAGTTGGCTACACCTTC	CASSWAPGTPPVGYTF
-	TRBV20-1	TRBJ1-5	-	TGCAGTGCTCTCAGGGATGTCACCCAGCCCCAGCATTTT	CSALRDVTQPQHF
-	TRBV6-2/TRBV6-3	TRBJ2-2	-	TGTGCCAGCAGTAAGGCGACAGGTAACACCGGGGAGCTGTTTTTT	CASSKATGNTGELFF
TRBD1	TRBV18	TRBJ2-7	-	TGTGCCAGCTCACCACCGTGGGGACAGGTGACCTACGAGCAGTACTTC	CASSPPWGQVTYEQYF
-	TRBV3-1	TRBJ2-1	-	TGTGCCAGCAGCCAAGCCCCCGGAAACCTAAACCAGCAGTTCTTC	CASSQAPGNLNQQFF
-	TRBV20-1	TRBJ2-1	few	TGCAGTGTTGTAGGCCCGTACGTAGAGGCCAATGAGCAGTTCTTC	CSVVGPYVEANEQFF
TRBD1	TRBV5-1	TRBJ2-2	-	TGCGCCAGCAGCAGGAGGACAGGCACCGGGGAGCTGTTTTTT	CASSRRTGTGELFF
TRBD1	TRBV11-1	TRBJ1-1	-	TGTGCCAGCAGCCCTCGACAGGGACTAGGCCTAAAAGCTTTCTTT	CASSPRQGLGLKAFF